These T cell receptor beta chains were read from a single sample in a study of cytomegalovirus exposure and HLA in healthy donors. The data were produced by immunoSEQ multiplex PCR, yet TCRdb's version contains in-frame clones alone and is incomplete. The data contain 130,000 or so clones, around four fifths of them singletons. The sequencing input was PBMCs. Receptors were obtained from a man younger than 45 in good health and CMV-seronegative. Both conserved end residues are part of each CDR3.

TRBJ2-7 TRBV7-7 CASSPSVSEEQYF
TRBJ1-2 TRBV2 CASSDRVVGYGYTF
TRBJ1-2 TRBV7-9 CASSQRDSDSKNYGYTF
TRBJ2-4 TRBV7-9 CASSFLGVRGEIAKNIQYF
TRBJ1-4 TRBV9 CASSVEPTGTVEKLFF
TRBJ2-2 TRBV28 CASSWTPGEPNTGELFF
TRBJ2-1 TRBV29-1 CSVGFGGRADEQFF
TRBJ2-7 TRBV11-2 CASSLSTGGIYEQYF
TRBJ1-6 TRBV5-1 CASSRTGGSSSPLHF
TRBJ2-7 TRBV4-3 CASSQGPSSATSSYEQYF
TRBJ1-6 TRBV7-9 CASSLPRGPSPLHF
TRBJ2-3 TRBV7-9 CASSLRKTSGITDTQYF
TRBJ2-5 TRBV15 CATSRDREETQYF
TRBJ1-2 TRBV10-3 CAIRRGVNYGYTF
TRBJ2-1 TRBV6-5 CASTKSAGGRNEQFF
TRBJ2-1 TRBV28 CASIPSGSSYNEQFF
TRBJ1-2 TRBV25-1 CASSESGGSYGYTF
TRBJ1-1 TRBV25-1 CASSEGGRTEAFF
TRBJ2-7 TRBV29-1 CSVTDRTSSYEQYF
TRBJ2-7 TRBV11-2 CASSPDLTLRYEQYF
TRBJ2-7 TRBV28 CASSYRDRATYEQYF
TRBJ1-5 TRBV9 CASSPGLSAQPQHF